Listed below are T cell receptor beta chains from one sample, sequenced in a study of OX40 agonist ivuxolimab in advanced cancers. Sequencing was performed with immunoSEQ multiplex PCR; in TCRdb, only in-frame clones are kept and a portion is missing. The table lists about 86,000 clones, roughly nine tenths of them singletons, with 8.7% in the top ten. The sample here was CD4+ or CD8+ T cells sorted from blood, taken in a trial of the OX40 agonist ivuxolimab. Receptors originate from an adult with an advanced solid tumor such as melanoma, head and neck, liver or kidney cancer. Both conserved end residues are part of each CDR3. Each record gives: D gene, J gene, clone size, V gene, CDR3 protein, CDR3 DNA. A D gene is named only where the DNA matches it firmly. Expanded clones are given a class, and other clones once, few, many or no size at all.

>TRBD1|TRBJ1-2|few|TRBV19
CASSPEGGNYGYTF
TGTGCCAGTTCTCCTGAAGGGGGCAACTATGGCTACACCTTC
>.|TRBJ1-1|.|TRBV19
CASMLYANTEAFF
TGTGCCAGTATGCTGTATGCGAACACTGAAGCTTTCTTT
>.|TRBJ1-2|.|TRBV6-5
CASSYSDGQIYGYTF
TGTGCCAGCAGTTACTCCGACGGACAAATCTATGGCTACACCTTC
>.|TRBJ2-2|.|TRBV21-1
CASSKVQLAGNTGELFF
TGTGCCAGCAGCAAAGTACAACTAGCTGGGAACACCGGGGAGCTGTTTTTT
>TRBD2|TRBJ2-7|.|TRBV9
CASSGTSGRWEQYF
TGTGCCAGCAGCGGCACAAGCGGGAGATGGGAGCAGTACTTC
>.|TRBJ1-1|.|TRBV30
CAWSVGQLNTEAFF
TGTGCCTGGAGTGTTGGACAGCTGAACACTGAAGCTTTCTTT
>.|TRBJ1-6|.|TRBV5-6
CASSLEGNSPLHF
TGTGCCAGCAGCTTGGAGGGGAATTCACCCCTCCACTTT
>.|TRBJ2-7|.|TRBV5-8
CASSFGDPYEQYF
TGTGCCAGCAGCTTTGGGGACCCCTACGAGCAGTACTTC
>.|TRBJ1-5|.|TRBV6-1
CASREDSYSNQPQHF
TGTGCCAGCAGAGAAGACAGCTATAGCAATCAGCCCCAGCATTTT
>.|TRBJ1-2|.|TRBV6-5
CASSYADTYGYTF
TGTGCCAGCAGTTACGCGGACACCTATGGCTACACCTTC
>TRBD2|TRBJ2-1|.|TRBV5-8
CASLWAGESVNNHNEQFF
TGTGCCAGCCTATGGGCGGGAGAGTCAGTGAATAACCACAATGAGCAGTTCTTC
>.|TRBJ2-7|.|TRBV5-1
CASSEGPSLYEQYF
TGCGCCAGCAGCGAGGGTCCCTCCCTCTACGAGCAGTACTTC
>.|TRBJ1-6|.|TRBV11-2
CASSLDYVPLHF
TGTGCCAGCAGCTTAGATTACGTACCCCTCCACTTT
>.|TRBJ2-5|.|TRBV11-3
CASSPQETQYF
TGTGCCAGCAGCCCGCAAGAGACCCAGTACTTC
>TRBD2|TRBJ2-7|.|TRBV7-9
CASSLVTRERAYEQYF
TGTGCCAGCAGCTTAGTGACGCGGGAGAGGGCCTACGAGCAGTACTTC
>.|TRBJ1-6|.|TRBV19
CATAETDSSYNSPLHF
TGTGCCACAGCCGAGACAGATTCCTCCTATAATTCACCCCTCCACTTT
>.|TRBJ1-1|.|TRBV6-5
CASSSQWTEAFF
TGTGCCAGCAGCTCACAGTGGACTGAAGCTTTCTTT
>.|TRBJ2-3|.|TRBV28
CASITRGDTQYF
TGTGCCAGCATTACAAGGGGAGATACGCAGTATTTT
>TRBD2|TRBJ2-1|few|TRBV15
CATSRARENSYEQFF
TGTGCCACCAGTAGGGCGCGGGAGAATTCATATGAGCAGTTCTTC
>TRBD1|TRBJ1-2|.|TRBV5-5
CASRLLWTGQDRGYTF
TGTGCCAGCAGATTACTGTGGACAGGGCAGGATCGTGGCTACACCTTC
>.|TRBJ2-7|.|TRBV5-1
CASSSVGGYEQYF
TGCGCCAGCAGCTCCGTAGGGGGCTACGAGCAGTACTTC
>TRBD2|TRBJ2-1|.|TRBV16
CASSRQGLARNNEQFF
TGTGCCAGCAGCCGACAGGGACTAGCGAGAAACAATGAGCAGTTCTTC
>.|TRBJ2-7|once|TRBV27
CASSPGTLLEQYF
TGTGCCAGCAGTCCTGGGACACTCCTCGAGCAGTACTTC
>.|TRBJ1-5|.|TRBV7-2
CASSLDSNQPQHF
TGTGCCAGCAGCTTGGACAGCAATCAGCCCCAGCATTTT
>.|TRBJ2-7|.|TRBV5-5
CASSFGLSSYEQYF
TGTGCCAGCAGCTTCGGACTCAGCTCCTACGAGCAGTACTTC
>.|TRBJ2-7|.|TRBV7-9
CASSFKERYEQYF
TGTGCCAGCAGCTTCAAGGAGCGTTACGAGCAGTACTTC
>TRBD1|TRBJ2-7|once|TRBV7-9
CASTNLLSGTAYEQYF
TGTGCCAGCACCAATCTCCTGTCGGGGACAGCCTACGAGCAGTACTTC
>TRBD2|TRBJ2-1|.|TRBV4-1
CASSQPTSGSYNEQFF
TGCGCCAGCAGCCAACCGACTAGCGGGAGCTACAATGAGCAGTTCTTC
>TRBD2|TRBJ2-1|once|TRBV7-2
CASSLATSVYNEQFF
TGTGCCAGCAGCTTAGCGACTAGCGTCTACAATGAGCAGTTCTTC